The present TCR beta chain was sequenced within a study of long-term antiretroviral therapy in people with HIV. Findings and caveats of the study: Clonotypes expanded prior to ART showed repertoire dominance at all sampled time points.

Run at survey level, the immunoSEQ assay was version v3.0. Produced via immunoSEQ multiplex PCR; TCRdb's table is partial and in-frame only. The repertoire holds around 25,000 clones, less than 85% seen once, with around 10% in the top ten. This clone was recorded once. The antigen is undetermined. Each donor provided at least one pre-ART PBMC sample and at least two post-ART PBMC samples. Roughly 0.9-10 million cryopreserved PBMC were held in samples before DNA extraction. The sequencing here drew on unsorted PBMCs, taken 2.3 years after starting antiretroviral therapy. The TCR comes from a man aged 35-49 years with HIV.

The CDR3 sequence is CASSIAGTGGLDTQYF. The CDR3 coding sequence is TGTGCCAGTAGTATCGCCGGGACAGGGGGTTTAGATACGCAGTATTTT. The J gene is TRBJ2-3, the V gene TRBV19; TRBD1 aligns across 11 bases. The CDR3 is made up of 16 amino acids. In germline, CDR1 is LNHDA, CDR2 SQIVND (reference sequence). The V gene end was trimmed by 3 bases and the J gene end by 5 bases; junction bases not matched to a gene: 7.